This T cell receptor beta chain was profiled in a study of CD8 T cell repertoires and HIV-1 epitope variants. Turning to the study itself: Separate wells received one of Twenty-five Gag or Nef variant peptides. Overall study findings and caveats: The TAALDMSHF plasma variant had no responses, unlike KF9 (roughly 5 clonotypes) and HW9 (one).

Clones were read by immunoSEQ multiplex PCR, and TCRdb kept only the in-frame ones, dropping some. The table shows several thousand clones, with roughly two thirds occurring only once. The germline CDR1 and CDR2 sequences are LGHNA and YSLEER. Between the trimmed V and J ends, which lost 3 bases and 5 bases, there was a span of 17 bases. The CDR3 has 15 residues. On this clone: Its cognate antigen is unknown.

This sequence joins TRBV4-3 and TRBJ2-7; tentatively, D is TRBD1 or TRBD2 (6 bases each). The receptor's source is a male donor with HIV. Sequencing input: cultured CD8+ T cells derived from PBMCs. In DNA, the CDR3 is TGCGCCAGCAGCCACGCACAGGGAGGCCTTCACGAGCAGTACTTC. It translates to CASSHAQGGLHEQYF.